This TCR beta chain was identified during a study of response to subunit inactivated influenza vaccine. Germline V gives CDR1 MDHEN, CDR2 SYDVKM. The V gene lost 4 bases and the J gene lost 4 bases, with 13 bases spanning the gap. CDR3 size: 14 residues. Study outcomes and limitations: With each seasonal influenza vaccination, the authors suggested, few new T cells are recruited.

MiXCR was run by TCRdb on the RT-PCR reads, yielding one entry per CDR3 protein. The table lists 550,000 to 800,000 distinct CDR3 sequences, around 16% of them singletons. In regard to this clonotype: Antigen: not known.

The starting material was PBMCs from blood, obtained roughly 13 days after vaccination. V is TRBV28 and J is TRBJ2-5; a weak D match, TRBD1 (6 bases). This sequence was found in a man aged 50 or older who received an inactivated influenza vaccine. The CDR3 loop is CASSYLTGRETQYF. CDR3 nucleotides: TGTGCCAGCAGTTATCTGACAGGAAGAGAGACCCAGTACTTC.